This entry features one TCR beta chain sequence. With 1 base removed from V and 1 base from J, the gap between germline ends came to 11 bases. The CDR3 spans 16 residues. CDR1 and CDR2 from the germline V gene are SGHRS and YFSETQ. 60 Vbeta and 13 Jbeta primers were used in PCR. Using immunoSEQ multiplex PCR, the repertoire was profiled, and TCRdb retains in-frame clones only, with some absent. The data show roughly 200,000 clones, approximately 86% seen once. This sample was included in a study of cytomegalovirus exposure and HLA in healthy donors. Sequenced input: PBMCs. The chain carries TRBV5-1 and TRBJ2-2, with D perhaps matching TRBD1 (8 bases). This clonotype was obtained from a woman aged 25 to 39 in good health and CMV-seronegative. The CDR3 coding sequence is TGCGCCAGCAGCTTGAGCGGGACAGGGAACACCGGGGAGCTGTTTTTT. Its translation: CASSLSGTGNTGELFF.